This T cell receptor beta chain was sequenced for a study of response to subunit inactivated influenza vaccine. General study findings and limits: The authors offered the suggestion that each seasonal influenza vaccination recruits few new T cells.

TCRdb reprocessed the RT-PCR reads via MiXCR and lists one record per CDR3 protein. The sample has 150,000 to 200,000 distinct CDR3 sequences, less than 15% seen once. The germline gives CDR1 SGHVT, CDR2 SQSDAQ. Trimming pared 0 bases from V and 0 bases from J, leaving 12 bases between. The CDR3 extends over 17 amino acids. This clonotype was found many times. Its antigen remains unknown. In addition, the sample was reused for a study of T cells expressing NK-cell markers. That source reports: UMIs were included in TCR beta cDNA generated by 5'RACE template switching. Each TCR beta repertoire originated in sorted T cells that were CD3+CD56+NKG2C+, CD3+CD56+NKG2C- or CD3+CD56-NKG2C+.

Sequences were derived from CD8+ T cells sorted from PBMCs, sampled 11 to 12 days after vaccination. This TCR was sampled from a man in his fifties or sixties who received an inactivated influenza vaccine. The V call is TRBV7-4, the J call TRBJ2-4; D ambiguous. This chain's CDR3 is CASSLARSPLAKNIQYF. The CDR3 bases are TGTGCCAGCAGCTTAGCGCGGTCCCCTCTAGCCAAAAACATTCAGTACTTC.